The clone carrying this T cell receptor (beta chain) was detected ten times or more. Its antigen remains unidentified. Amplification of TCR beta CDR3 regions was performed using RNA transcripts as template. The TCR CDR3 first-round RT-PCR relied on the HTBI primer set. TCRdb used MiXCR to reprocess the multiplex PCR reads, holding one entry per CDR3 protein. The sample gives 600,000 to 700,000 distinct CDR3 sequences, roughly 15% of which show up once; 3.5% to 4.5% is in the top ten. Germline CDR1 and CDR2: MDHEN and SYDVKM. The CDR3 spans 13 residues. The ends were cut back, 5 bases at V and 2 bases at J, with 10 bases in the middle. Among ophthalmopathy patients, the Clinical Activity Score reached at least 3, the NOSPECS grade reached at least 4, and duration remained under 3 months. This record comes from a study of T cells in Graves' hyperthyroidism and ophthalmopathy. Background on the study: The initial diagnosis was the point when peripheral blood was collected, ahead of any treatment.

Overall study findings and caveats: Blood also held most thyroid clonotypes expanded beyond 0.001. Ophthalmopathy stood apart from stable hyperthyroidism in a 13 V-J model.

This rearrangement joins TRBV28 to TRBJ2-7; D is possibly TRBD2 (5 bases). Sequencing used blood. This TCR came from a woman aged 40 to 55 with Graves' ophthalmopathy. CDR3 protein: CASSPQTTYEQYF. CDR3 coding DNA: TGTGCCAGCAGTCCCCAGACTACCTACGAGCAGTACTTC.